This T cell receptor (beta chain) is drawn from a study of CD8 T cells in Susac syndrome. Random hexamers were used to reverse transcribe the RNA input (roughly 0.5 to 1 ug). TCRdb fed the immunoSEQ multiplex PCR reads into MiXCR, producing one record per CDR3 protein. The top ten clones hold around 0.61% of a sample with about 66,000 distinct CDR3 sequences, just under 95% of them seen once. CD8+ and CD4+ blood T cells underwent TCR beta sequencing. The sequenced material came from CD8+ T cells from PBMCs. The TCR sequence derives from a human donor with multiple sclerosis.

The CDR3 nucleotides read TGTGCCAGCTCACAGGGAGGAGGGACCGGGGAGCTGTTTTTT. It yields the protein CASSQGGGTGELFF. The gene calls are TRBV18 and TRBJ2-2, with D possibly matching TRBD2 (6 bases). CDR1 is KGHSH and CDR2 is LQKENI in the germline V gene. The V end lost 4 bases, the J end lost 5 bases, and 11 bases lay between the germline ends. The CDR3 consists of 14 residues.